This T cell receptor (beta chain) emerged from a study of response to subunit inactivated influenza vaccine. TCRdb used MiXCR to reprocess the RT-PCR reads, holding one entry per CDR3 protein. The sample has about 540,000 distinct CDR3 sequences; roughly 23% are singletons. J lost 8 bases, V lost 5 bases, and 11 bases had no gene match. The CDR3 is 15 amino acids. Germline V gene sequence: CDR1 SGHTA, CDR2 FQGNSA. These same records also appear under a second study, on T cells expressing NK-cell markers. That work adds: 5'RACE template switching built TCR beta cDNA with unique molecular identifiers.

This chain uses TRBV7-2 with TRBJ1-1; 10 nucleotides align to TRBD1. Here the sequenced sample was CD4+ T cells sorted from PBMCs, taken approximately 13 days after vaccination. The TCR was taken from a man between 50 and 59 years old who received an inactivated influenza vaccine. CDR3 coding DNA: TGTGCCAGCAGCCGAACCGGGGGACAGGGGAGGGAAGCTTTCTTT. Translating gives CASSRTGGQGREAFF.